One sample yielded the 20 T cell receptor beta chains listed below, sequenced in a study of cytomegalovirus exposure and HLA in healthy donors. A multiplex PCR was run with 60 Vbeta primers and 13 Jbeta primers. Here immunoSEQ multiplex PCR was the method, and the copy in TCRdb shows in-frame clones only, minus some. The profile shows about 130,000 clones, under 85% of them singletons. Sequencing was done on a sample of PBMCs. Every receptor here comes from a woman aged 40 to 55 in good health and CMV-seropositive.

The chain links TRBV7-2 to TRBJ1-5; TRBD1 matches 11 bases. The V and J ends lost 1 base and 7 bases, in that order; junction bases with no gene match: 3. There are 15 residues in the CDR3. The germline V gene encodes CDR1 SGHTA and CDR2 FQGNSA. DNA for the CDR3: TGTGCCAGCAGCTTAGGGGGGACAGGGGGGCAGCCCCAGCATTTT. Its translation: CASSLGGTGGQPQHF.

The table lists this clone with many counts. V and J are TRBV6-5 and TRBJ2-1; unclear D gene. The CDR3 length is 13 residues. V was trimmed by 4 bases and J by 4 bases, leaving 8 bases between them. Germline CDR1 is MNHEY and CDR2 is SVGAGI. CDR3 loop: CASSSNEYNEQFF. The CDR3 DNA is TGTGCCAGCAGTTCTAACGAATACAATGAGCAGTTCTTC.

This chain joins TRBV11-2 and TRBJ2-2; the D gene is possibly TRBD2 (5 bases). Per germline, CDR1 SGHAT and CDR2 FQNNGV. V gave up 6 bases and J gave up 5 bases, with 19 bases separating them. The CDR3 length is 16 residues. The chain's CDR3 is CASSYGLSAATGELFF. CDR3 in DNA: TGTGCCAGCAGTTACGGACTGAGTGCGGCGACCGGGGAGCTGTTTTTT.

This clone showed up just a few times. This rearrangement joins TRBV7-2 to TRBJ1-1; the match to TRBD1 covers 7 bases. Germline CDR1 SGHTA, CDR2 FQGNSA. The CDR3 runs 15 residues. Trimming at V came to 5 bases and at J to 2 bases, leaving 8 bases not matched to a gene. The CDR3 is CASSQQTGRNTEAFF. Written as DNA, the CDR3 is TGTGCCAGCAGCCAACAGACAGGGAGAAACACTGAAGCTTTCTTT.

The V call is TRBV11-3, the J call TRBJ2-7, with D tentatively TRBD1 (5 bases). Per germline, CDR1 SGHNT and CDR2 YENEEA. With 6 bases removed from V and 2 bases from J, the gap between germline ends came to 17 bases. The CDR3 has 15 amino acids. The DNA for the CDR3 is TGTGCCAGCAGTCCTGAGCCAACAGGCACCTACGAGCAGTACTTC. Residues: CASSPEPTGTYEQYF.

V and J are TRBV4-2 and TRBJ2-7; TRBD1 matches at 7 bases. CDR3 length equals 14 residues. V was pared by 0 bases and J by 6 bases, with 5 bases of the junction left unmatched. The V gene's germline CDR1 is LGHNA and CDR2 YNFKEQ. Written as DNA, the CDR3 is TGTGCCAGCAGCCAAGATGTGGCAGGGGGCGAGCAGTACTTC. This codes for CASSQDVAGGEQYF.

The chain joins TRBV5-6 to TRBJ2-5, with 15 positions matching TRBD2. The better agreement between TRBJ2-7 and the DNA end casts doubt on the J call. The CDR3 runs to 17 residues. Germline V CDR1 and CDR2: SGHDT, YYEEEE. CDR3 coding DNA: TGTGCCAGCAGCCTCGGGACTAGCGGGGGGATCTCCTACGAGCAGTACTTC. Amino acids: CASSLGTSGGISYEQYF.

This rearrangement joins TRBV6-5 to TRBJ2-1, with D unclear. The CDR3 runs to 16 residues. Trimming cost V 0 bases and J 0 bases, with 9 bases left between them. The germline V gene has CDR1 MNHEY and CDR2 SVGAGI. Written as DNA, the CDR3 is TGTGCCAGCAGTTACTCCCTGGCCGTCTCCTACAATGAGCAGTTCTTC. It yields the protein CASSYSLAVSYNEQFF.

The chain carries TRBV6-5 and TRBJ1-1; 8 bases agree with TRBD1. The length of the CDR3 is 13 residues. Germline V lookup: CDR1 MNHEY, CDR2 SVGAGI. The V segment lost 6 bases and the J segment 4 bases; nucleotides outside the gene matches: 4. The CDR3 sequence is CASSPGGGTEAFF. DNA of the CDR3: TGTGCCAGCAGCCCAGGGGGCGGCACTGAAGCTTTCTTT.

This chain links TRBV6-4 with TRBJ2-1; 9 bases are a match to TRBD2. The CDR3 runs to 15 residues. In germline, CDR1 is MRHNA, CDR2 SNTAGT. The junction had 4 bases not matched to a gene; V was cut back by 3 bases and J by 4 bases. The CDR3 spells CASSEGSGSYNEQFF. CDR3 sequence (DNA): TGTGCCAGCAGTGAGGGTAGCGGGAGTTACAATGAGCAGTTCTTC.

The rearrangement links TRBV10-3 to TRBJ2-5; no firm D call. Near its end, the DNA agrees better with TRBJ2-7, so the J call may be wrong. The CDR3 covers 13 residues. Germline V gives CDR1 ENHRY, CDR2 SYGVKD. The CDR3 protein is CAISAPLSVEQYF. Here the CDR3 DNA reads TGTGCCATCAGTGCCCCTCTATCGGTCGAGCAGTACTTC.

The chain recombines TRBV25-1 with TRBJ2-2, with TRBD2 identical over 9 bases. Trimming at V came to 3 bases and at J to 6 bases, leaving 5 bases not matched to a gene. CDR3 length: 15 residues. Germline values: CDR1 MGHDK, CDR2 SYGVNS. The CDR3 spells CASSDRVAGAGELFF. CDR3 sequence (DNA): TGTGCCAGCAGTGATCGCGTAGCGGGAGCCGGGGAGCTGTTTTTT. Full variable domain (remainder filled in from reference TRBV25-1 and TRBJ2-2): EADIYQTPRYLVIGTGKKITLECSQTMGHDKMYWYQQDPGMELHLIHYSYGVNSTEKGDLSSESTVSRIRTEHFPLTLESARPSHTSQYLCASSDRVAGAGELFFGEGSRLTVL.

This clone was counted only a few times. The genes are TRBV9 and TRBJ2-7; the match to TRBD2 covers 9 bases. Germline V gene lookup returns CDR1 SGDLS and CDR2 YYNGEE. Trimming took 0 bases from V and 0 from J; bases not matched to a gene: 4. The CDR3 has 16 residues. The CDR3 nucleotides are TGTGCCAGCAGCGTAGCCCCTAGCGGGACCTCCTACGAGCAGTACTTC. Its protein product is CASSVAPSGTSYEQYF.

This clone was seen more than once but under ten times. This rearrangement joins TRBV6-1 to TRBJ1-5; D is possibly TRBD1 (6 bases). The CDR3 is made up of 13 amino acids. V was pared by 2 bases and J by 7 bases, with 9 bases between. CDR1 MNHNS and CDR2 SASEGT come from the germline V gene. DNA of the CDR3: TGTGCCAGCAGTGAAACAGGGCGGCAGCCCCAGCATTTT. Protein sequence: CASSETGRQPQHF.

This clone appeared a few times. This chain uses TRBV7-2 with TRBJ2-3, with D hard to call. Germline loops: CDR1 SGHTA, CDR2 FQGNSA. V lost 2 bases to trimming and J lost 4 bases, with 10 bases between them. The CDR3 runs to 14 residues. The CDR3 nucleotides are TGTGCCAGCAGCTTAAACATCCCGCCAGATACGCAGTATTTT. This codes for CASSLNIPPDTQYF. Complete variable domain (other parts from reference TRBV7-2 and TRBJ2-3): GAGVSQSPSNKVTEKGKDVELRCDPISGHTALYWYRQSLGQGLEFLIYFQGNSAPDKSGLPSDRFSAERTGGSVSTLTIQRTQQEDSAVYLCASSLNIPPDTQYFGPGTRLTVL.

This clone was found once. The chain couples TRBV6-1 to TRBJ2-2; D remains unclear. Germline V gives CDR1 MNHNS, CDR2 SASEGT. The V gene lost 6 bases and the J gene lost 6 bases, with 11 bases spanning the gap. The CDR3 contains 13 residues. In DNA form, the CDR3 reads TGTGCCAGCAGGTCCTACAGTGCCGGGGAGCTGTTTTTT. Amino acid sequence: CASRSYSAGELFF.

This clone was recorded only once. V usage is TRBV9 and J usage is TRBJ2-7; the match to TRBD1 covers 8 bases. This CDR3 is 15 amino acids long. Germline V gene lookup returns CDR1 SGDLS and CDR2 YYNGEE. Trimming took 4 bases from V and 2 from J; bases not matched to a gene: 8. DNA of the CDR3: TGTGCCAGCAGCCTCGGGGGACAGGAGGCCTACGAGCAGTACTTC. Amino acid sequence: CASSLGGQEAYEQYF.

The CDR3 sequence is CASSIGWSTEAFF. CDR3 DNA: TGTGCCAGCAGTATCGGGTGGAGCACTGAAGCTTTCTTT. The chain joins TRBV6-5 to TRBJ1-1, with unresolved D. Germline CDR1 MNHEY, CDR2 SVGAGI. CDR3 size: 13 residues. Trimming took off 5 bases at V and 4 bases at J, with 11 bases between the two ends.

This clone was seen only once. The V and J genes are TRBV18 and TRBJ2-2; 7 positions match TRBD1. Germline assignment: CDR1 KGHSH and CDR2 LQKENI. Germline trimming cut 3 bases from V and 5 bases from J; bases unmatched to any gene: 12. The CDR3 is made up of 17 amino acids. This chain's CDR3 is CASSPPGTAARTGELFF. The DNA for the CDR3 is TGTGCCAGCTCACCTCCCGGGACAGCCGCGAGGACCGGGGAGCTGTTTTTT.

The chain combines TRBV10-2 with TRBJ2-7; the match to TRBD2 covers 14 bases. Germline CDR1 is WSHSY and CDR2 is SAAADI. Trimming took 8 bases from V and 6 from J; bases not matched to a gene: 9. The CDR3 runs to 15 residues. The DNA for the CDR3 is TGCGCCAGCGGAGGGACTAGCGGGAGATCAGCCGAGCAGTACTTC. It translates to CASGGTSGRSAEQYF.